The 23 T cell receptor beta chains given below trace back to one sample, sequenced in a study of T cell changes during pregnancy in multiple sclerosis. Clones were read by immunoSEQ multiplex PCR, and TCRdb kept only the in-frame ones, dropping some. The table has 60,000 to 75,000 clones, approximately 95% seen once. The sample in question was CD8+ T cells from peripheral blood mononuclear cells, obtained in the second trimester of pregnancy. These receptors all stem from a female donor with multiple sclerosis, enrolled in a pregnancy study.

The CDR3 nucleotides are TGTGCCAGCCGGGGAGCGGCGAACACCGGGGAGCTGTTTTTT. It yields the protein CASRGAANTGELFF. The chain has TRBV6-1 and TRBJ2-2, with D tentatively TRBD2 (5 bases). The germline V gene has CDR1 MNHNS and CDR2 SASEGT. The CDR3 is 14 residues long. Trimming pared 8 bases from V and 0 bases from J, leaving 10 bases between.

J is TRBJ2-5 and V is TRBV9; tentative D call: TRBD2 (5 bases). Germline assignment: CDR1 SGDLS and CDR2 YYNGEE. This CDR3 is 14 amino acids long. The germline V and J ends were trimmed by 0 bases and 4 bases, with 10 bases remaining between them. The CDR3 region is CASSVAASRETQYF. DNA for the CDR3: TGTGCCAGCAGCGTAGCGGCTAGCAGAGAGACCCAGTACTTC.

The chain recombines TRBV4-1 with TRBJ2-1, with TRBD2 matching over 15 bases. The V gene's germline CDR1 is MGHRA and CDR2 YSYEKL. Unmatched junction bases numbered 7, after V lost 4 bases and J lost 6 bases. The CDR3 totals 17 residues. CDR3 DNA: TGCGCCAGCAGCCCCATCGGACTAGCGGGAGGGCGCAATGAGCAGTTCTTC. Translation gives CASSPIGLAGGRNEQFF.

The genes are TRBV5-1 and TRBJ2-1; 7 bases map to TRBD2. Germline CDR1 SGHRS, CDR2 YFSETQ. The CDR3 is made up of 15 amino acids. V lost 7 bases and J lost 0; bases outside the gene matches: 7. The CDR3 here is CASFHRGVSYNEQFF. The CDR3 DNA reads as TGCGCCAGCTTTCACCGGGGGGTCTCCTACAATGAGCAGTTCTTC. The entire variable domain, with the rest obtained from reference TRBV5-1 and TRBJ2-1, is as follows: KAGVTQTPRYLIKTRGQQVTLSCSPISGHRSVSWYQQTPGQGLQFLFEYFSETQRNKGNFPGRFSGRQFSNSRSEMNVSTLELGDSALYLCASFHRGVSYNEQFFGPGTRLTVL.

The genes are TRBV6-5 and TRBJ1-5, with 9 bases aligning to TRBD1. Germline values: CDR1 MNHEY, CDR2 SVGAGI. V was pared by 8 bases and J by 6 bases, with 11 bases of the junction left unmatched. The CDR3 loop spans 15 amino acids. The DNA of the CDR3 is TGTGCCAGCCAACTCCGGACAGGGGCAAGTCAGCCCCAGCATTTT. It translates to CASQLRTGASQPQHF.

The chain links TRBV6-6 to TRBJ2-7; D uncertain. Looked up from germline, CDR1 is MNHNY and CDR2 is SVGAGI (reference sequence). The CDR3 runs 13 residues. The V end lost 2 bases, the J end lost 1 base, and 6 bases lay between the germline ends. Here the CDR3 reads CASSYTQSYEQYF. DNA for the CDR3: TGTGCCAGCAGTTACACCCAGTCCTACGAGCAGTACTTC.

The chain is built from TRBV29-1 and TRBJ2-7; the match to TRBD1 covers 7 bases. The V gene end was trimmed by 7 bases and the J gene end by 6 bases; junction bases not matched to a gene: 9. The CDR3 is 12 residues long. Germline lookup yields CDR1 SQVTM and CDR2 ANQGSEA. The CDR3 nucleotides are TGCAGCGCAGTACAGGGGAACGTCGAGCAGTACTTC. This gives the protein CSAVQGNVEQYF.

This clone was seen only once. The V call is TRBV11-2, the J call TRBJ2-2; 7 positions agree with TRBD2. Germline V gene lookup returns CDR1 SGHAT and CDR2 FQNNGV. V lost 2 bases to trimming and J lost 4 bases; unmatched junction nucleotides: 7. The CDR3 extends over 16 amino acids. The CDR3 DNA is TGTGCCAGCAGCTTAAGAGGGAGGGTGGGCACCGGGGAGCTGTTTTTT. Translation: CASSLRGRVGTGELFF.

This chain's CDR3 is CAWSVPGQYLLHGYTF. The CDR3 DNA sequence: TGTGCCTGGAGTGTACCGGGACAGTATCTTCTGCATGGCTACACCTTC. The J gene is TRBJ1-2, the V gene TRBV30, with 7 bases matching TRBD1. The germline V gene encodes CDR1 GTSNPN and CDR2 SVGIG (reference sequence). V lost 0 bases to trimming and J lost 6 bases; unmatched junction nucleotides: 13. The CDR3 sequence is 16 residues long. The whole variable domain, filled in from reference TRBV30 and TRBJ1-2, reads SQTIHQWPATLVQPVGSPLSLECTVEGTSNPNLYWYRQAAGRGLQLLFYSVGIGQISSEVPQNLSASRPQDRQFILSSKKLLLSDSGFYLCAWSVPGQYLLHGYTFGSGTRLTVV.

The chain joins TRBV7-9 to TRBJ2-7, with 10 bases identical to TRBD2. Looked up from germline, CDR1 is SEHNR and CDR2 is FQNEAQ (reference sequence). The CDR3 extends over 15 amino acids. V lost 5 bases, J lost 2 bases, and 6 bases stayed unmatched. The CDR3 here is CASSITSGATYEQYF. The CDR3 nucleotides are TGTGCCAGCAGCATCACTAGCGGGGCGACCTACGAGCAGTACTTC.

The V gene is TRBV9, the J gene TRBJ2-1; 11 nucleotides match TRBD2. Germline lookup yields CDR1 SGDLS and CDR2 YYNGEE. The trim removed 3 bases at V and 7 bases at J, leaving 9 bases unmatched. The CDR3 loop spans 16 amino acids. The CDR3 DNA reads TGTGCCAGCAGCGCCGGGACTAGCGGCCCAGGAAATGAGCAGTTCTTC. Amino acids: CASSAGTSGPGNEQFF.

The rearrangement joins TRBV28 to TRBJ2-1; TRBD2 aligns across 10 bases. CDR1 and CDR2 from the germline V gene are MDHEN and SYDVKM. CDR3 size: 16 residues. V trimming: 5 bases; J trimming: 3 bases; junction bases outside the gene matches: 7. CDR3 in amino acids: CASSPRTSGDYNEQFF. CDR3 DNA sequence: TGTGCCAGCAGTCCCCGGACTAGCGGAGACTACAATGAGCAGTTCTTC.

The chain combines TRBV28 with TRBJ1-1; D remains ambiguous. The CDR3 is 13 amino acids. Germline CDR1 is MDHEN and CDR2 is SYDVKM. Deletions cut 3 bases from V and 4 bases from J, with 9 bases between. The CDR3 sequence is CASSFDGLTEAFF. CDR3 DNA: TGTGCCAGCAGTTTCGACGGACTCACTGAAGCTTTCTTT.

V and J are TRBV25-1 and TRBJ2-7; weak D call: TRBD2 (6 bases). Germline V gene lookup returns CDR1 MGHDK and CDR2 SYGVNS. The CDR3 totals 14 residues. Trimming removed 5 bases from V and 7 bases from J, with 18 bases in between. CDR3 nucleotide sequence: TGTGCCAGCAGTCCCCGGAGGGCCATCGTAGAGCAGTACTTC. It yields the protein CASSPRRAIVEQYF.

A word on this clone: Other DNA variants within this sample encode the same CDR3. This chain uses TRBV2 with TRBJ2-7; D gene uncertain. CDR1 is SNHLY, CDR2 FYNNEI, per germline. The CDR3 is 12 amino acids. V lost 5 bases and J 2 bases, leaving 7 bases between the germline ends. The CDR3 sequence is CASSLLTYEQYF. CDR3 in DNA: TGTGCCAGCAGTCTCCTAACCTACGAGCAGTACTTC.

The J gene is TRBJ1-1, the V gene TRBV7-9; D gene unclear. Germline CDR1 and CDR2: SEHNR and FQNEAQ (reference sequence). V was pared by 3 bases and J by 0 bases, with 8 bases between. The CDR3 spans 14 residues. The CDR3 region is CASSLSGLNTEAFF. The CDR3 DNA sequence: TGTGCCAGCAGCTTGTCGGGTCTGAACACTGAAGCTTTCTTT.

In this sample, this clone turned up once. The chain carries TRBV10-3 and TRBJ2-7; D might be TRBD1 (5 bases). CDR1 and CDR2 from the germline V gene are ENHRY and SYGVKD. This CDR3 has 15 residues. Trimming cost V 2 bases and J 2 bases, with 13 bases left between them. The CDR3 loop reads CAISEARMTAYEQYF. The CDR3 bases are TGTGCCATCAGTGAGGCCAGAATGACAGCCTACGAGCAGTACTTC.

Here the CDR3 DNA reads TGTGCCAGTAGTCCGGCAGGGGCCATCTCTGGGGCCAACGTCCTGACTTTC. Its protein is CASSPAGAISGANVLTF. The chain recombines TRBV19 with TRBJ2-6, with a weak D call TRBD1 (6 bases). Trimming removed 5 bases from V and 0 bases from J, with 14 bases in between. The CDR3 runs to 17 residues. Per the germline V gene, CDR1 is LNHDA and CDR2 is SQIVND (reference sequence).

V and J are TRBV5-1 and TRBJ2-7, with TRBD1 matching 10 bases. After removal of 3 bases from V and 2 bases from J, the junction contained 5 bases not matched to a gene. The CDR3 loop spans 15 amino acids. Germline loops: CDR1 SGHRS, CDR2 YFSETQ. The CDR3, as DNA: TGCGCCAGCAGCTGGGGACAGGGGAGGACCTACGAGCAGTACTTC. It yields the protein CASSWGQGRTYEQYF.

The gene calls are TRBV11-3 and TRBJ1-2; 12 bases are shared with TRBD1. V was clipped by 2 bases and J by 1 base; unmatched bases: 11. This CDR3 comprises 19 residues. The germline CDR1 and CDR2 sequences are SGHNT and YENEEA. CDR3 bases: TGTGCCAGCAGCTTATACCCCAGGGACAGGGGGCGAGGTAACTATGGCTACACCTTC. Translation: CASSLYPRDRGRGNYGYTF.

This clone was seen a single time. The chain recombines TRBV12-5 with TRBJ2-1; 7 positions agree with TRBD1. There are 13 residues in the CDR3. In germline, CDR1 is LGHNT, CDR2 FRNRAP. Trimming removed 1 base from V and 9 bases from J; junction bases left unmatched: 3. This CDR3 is CASGLGQGPEQFF. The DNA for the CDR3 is TGTGCTAGTGGTTTGGGACAGGGCCCTGAGCAGTTCTTC. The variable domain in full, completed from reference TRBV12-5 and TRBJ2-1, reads DARVTQTPRHKVTEMGQEVTMRCQPILGHNTVFWYRQTMMQGLELLAYFRNRAPLDDSGMPKDRFSAEMPDATLATLKIQPSEPRDSAVYFCASGLGQGPEQFFGPGTRLTVL.

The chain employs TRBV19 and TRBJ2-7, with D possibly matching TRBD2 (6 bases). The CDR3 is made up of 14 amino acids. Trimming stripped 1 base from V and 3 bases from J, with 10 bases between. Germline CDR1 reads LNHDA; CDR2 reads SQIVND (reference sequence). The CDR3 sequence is CASSIAGLYYEQYF. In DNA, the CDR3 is TGTGCCAGTAGTATAGCCGGACTATACTACGAGCAGTACTTC.

CDR3 bases: TGTGCCAGTAGTATGGGCACCAATCAGCCCCAGCATTTT. It specifies CASSMGTNQPQHF. V usage is TRBV19 and J usage is TRBJ1-5; D uncertain. V dropped 3 bases and J dropped 3 bases, with 6 bases sitting between them. Germline lookup yields CDR1 LNHDA and CDR2 SQIVND (reference sequence). This CDR3 is built from 13 residues.